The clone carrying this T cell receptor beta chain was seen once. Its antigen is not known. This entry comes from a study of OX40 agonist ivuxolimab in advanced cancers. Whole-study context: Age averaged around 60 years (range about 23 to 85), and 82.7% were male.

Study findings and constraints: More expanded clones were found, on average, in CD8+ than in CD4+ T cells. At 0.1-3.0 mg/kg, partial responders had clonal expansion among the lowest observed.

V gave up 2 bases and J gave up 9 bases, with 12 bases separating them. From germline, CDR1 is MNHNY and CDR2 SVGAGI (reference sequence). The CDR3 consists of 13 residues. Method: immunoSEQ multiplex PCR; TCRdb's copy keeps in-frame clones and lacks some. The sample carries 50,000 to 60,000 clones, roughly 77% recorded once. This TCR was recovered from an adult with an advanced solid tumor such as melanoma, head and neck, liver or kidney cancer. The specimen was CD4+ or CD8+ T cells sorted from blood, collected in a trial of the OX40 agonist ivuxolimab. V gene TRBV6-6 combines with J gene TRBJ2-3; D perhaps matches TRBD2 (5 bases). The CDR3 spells CASSYTPRGTQYF. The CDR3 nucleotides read TGTGCCAGCAGTTACACCCCCCGAGGGACGCAGTATTTT.